The T cell receptor (beta chain) described here comes from a study of response to subunit inactivated influenza vaccine (dated by TCRdb to the late 2010s). About the full investigation: The study used deep quantitative T cell receptor repertoire profiling to track responses to a trivalent subunit inactivated influenza vaccine. On the study overall, not on this receptor specifically: The authors proposed that each seasonal influenza vaccination may bring in only a limited number of new T cells.

Points on this clonotype: Its antigen has not been determined. Base quality data are lacking; no much larger clone is found one base away.

Receptors were amplified or captured by RT-PCR. Reads for this sample came from an Illumina HiSeq 2500. In-frame beta chains were kept once TCRdb had trimmed the public reads at Q25 with fastp and called clones with MiXCR. Each CDR3 protein appears once, grouped with its most common genes and DNA. Present in this sample are roughly 550,000 distinct CDR3 sequences, under 30% of which were seen just once. The ten largest clones capture 2.5% to 3% of the sample. Taken from the germline V gene, the CDR1 and CDR2 loops are MNHEY and SVGEGT. V has 4 bases trimmed and J has 4 bases trimmed; junction bases matching no gene number 11. The cysteine opens and the phenylalanine closes a CDR3 of 16 amino acids. Only the CDR3 DNA is retained, 48 bases long and in frame from the first base. These data also featured in a second study, about T cells expressing NK-cell markers. The second paper further reports: TCR beta cDNA libraries were prepared using 5'RACE template switching, which introduced a universal primer site and unique molecular identifiers. TCR beta-chain repertoires were profiled in sorted CD3+CD56+NKG2C+, CD3+CD56+NKG2C- and CD3+CD56-NKG2C+ T-cell subsets from seven or eight donors. Seven of the eight sequenced donors were HCMV-seropositive and one was HCMV-seronegative. In several experiments an anti-gammadeltaTCR antibody was added to restrict sorting to alphabetaTCR-expressing T cells. For roughly six donors, the dominant CD3+CD56+NKG2C+ clonotypes were among the top 10 CD8+ clonotypes and accounted for roughly 1.0-8% of CD8+ T cells. Those dominant clonotypes were again the most abundant among CD3+CD56-NKG2C+ cells in several donors, at about 25-65%. Whether the expanded NKG2C-expressing T cell clones were specific for HCMV antigens remained unclear. The study sequenced eight donors, all healthy volunteers chosen at random: three men and five women. A commercial ELISA kit detecting HCMV-specific IgG in serum was used to determine HCMV serostatus. Peripheral blood mononuclear cells were isolated from blood by Ficoll density gradient centrifugation. CD4+ and CD8+ T cells were isolated from PBMC by magnetic immunoseparation with Miltenyi isolation kits. Priming for cDNA synthesis came from the TCR beta constant segment, and two successive PCR amplification steps followed. The libraries were sequenced on Illumina HiSeq 2000/2500, MiSeq or NextSeq, producing 2 x 150 bp reads. MIGEC was used to demultiplex reads and group the reads by UMI, and MiTCR was used to assemble and quantify clonotypes. To exclude erroneous sequences, any TCR cDNA sequence not supported by at least two reads was discarded. The tcR package was used for downstream repertoire analysis, and clonotypes were matched between fractions using CDR3 nucleotide sequence together with V segment. VDJmatch was used to annotate antigen specificity against VDJdb, with one amino acid substitution allowed in CDR3.

This TCR came from a man in his fifties who received an inactivated influenza vaccine. Donor details come from another sample of the same person, matched by shared clones. Recombination linked TRBV6-2 or TRBV6-3 to TRBJ2-5, with 8 middle bases fitting TRBD1. Sequencing was performed on CD4+ T cells sorted from PBMCs, taken roughly 13 days after vaccination. Here is the DNA: TGTGCCAGCAGTTCCACGACCGGACAGGGCGGAGAGACCCAGTACTTC. This yields the protein CASSSTTGQGGETQYF.